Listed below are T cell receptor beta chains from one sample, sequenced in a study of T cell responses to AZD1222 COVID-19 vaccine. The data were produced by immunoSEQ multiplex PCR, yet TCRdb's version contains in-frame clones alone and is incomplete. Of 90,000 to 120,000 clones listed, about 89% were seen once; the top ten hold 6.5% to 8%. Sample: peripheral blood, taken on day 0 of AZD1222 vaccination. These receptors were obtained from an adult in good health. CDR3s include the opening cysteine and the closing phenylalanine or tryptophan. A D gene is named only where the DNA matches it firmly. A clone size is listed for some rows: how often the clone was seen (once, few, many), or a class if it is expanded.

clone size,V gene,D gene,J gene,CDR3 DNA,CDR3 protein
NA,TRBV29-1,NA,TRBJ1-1,TGCAGCGTTCAGGGGCAGTTGAACACTGAAGCTTTCTTT,CSVQGQLNTEAFF
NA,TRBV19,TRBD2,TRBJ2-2,TGTGCCAGTACCCCTAGGACTAGCGGGTACACCGGGGAGCTGTTTTTT,CASTPRTSGYTGELFF
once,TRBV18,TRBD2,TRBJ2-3,TGTGCCAGCTCACCGACTAGCGGGAACACAGATACGCAGTATTTT,CASSPTSGNTDTQYF
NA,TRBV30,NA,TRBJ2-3,TGTGCCTGGTACACAGATACGCAGTATTTT,CAWYTDTQYF
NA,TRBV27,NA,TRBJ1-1,TGTGCCAGCAGAGAAGGGGGACGGACTGAAGCTTTCTTT,CASREGGRTEAFF
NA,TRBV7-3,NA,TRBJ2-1,TGTGCCAGCAGCGTAGGCGGACATTCAGGACAGTTCTTC,CASSVGGHSGQFF
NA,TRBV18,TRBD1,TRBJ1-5,TGTGCCAGCTCACCTTTTCCGTCCTCCGGGACAGGGACCTATCAGCCCCAGCATTTT,CASSPFPSSGTGTYQPQHF
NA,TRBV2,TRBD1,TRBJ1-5,TGTGCCAGCAGTGCAGGACAGGGGGTTCAGCCCCAGCATTTT,CASSAGQGVQPQHF
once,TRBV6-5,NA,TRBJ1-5,TGTGCCAGCAGTTACTCGAGACAGGGCAATCAGCCCCAGCATTTT,CASSYSRQGNQPQHF
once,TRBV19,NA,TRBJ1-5,TGTGCCAGTAGGTCCGGGACGGTTGCTAGCAATCAGCCCCAGCATTTT,CASRSGTVASNQPQHF
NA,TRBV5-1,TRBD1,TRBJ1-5,TGCGCCAGCAGCTCGGGACAGCACAATCAGCCCCAGCATTTT,CASSSGQHNQPQHF
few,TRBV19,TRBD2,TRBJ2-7,TGTGCCAGTAAGAGTAGGCGGGAGGAAACCTACGAGCAGTACTTC,CASKSRREETYEQYF
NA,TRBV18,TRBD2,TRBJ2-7,TGTGCCAGCTCACCTCCGACTAGCGGGTTCGGCGAGCAGTACTTC,CASSPPTSGFGEQYF
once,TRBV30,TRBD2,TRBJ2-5,TGTGCCTGGAGTGCACTAGCGGGCCAAGAGACCCAGTACTTC,CAWSALAGQETQYF
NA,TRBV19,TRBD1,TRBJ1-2,TGTGCCAGCGAACGAGGGACAGCAAACTATGGCTACACCTTC,CASERGTANYGYTF
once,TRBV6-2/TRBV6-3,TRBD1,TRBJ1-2,TGTGCCAGCAGTTACGCCGGACAGGGTGATTCTCGGCGCAACTATGGCTACACCTTC,CASSYAGQGDSRRNYGYTF